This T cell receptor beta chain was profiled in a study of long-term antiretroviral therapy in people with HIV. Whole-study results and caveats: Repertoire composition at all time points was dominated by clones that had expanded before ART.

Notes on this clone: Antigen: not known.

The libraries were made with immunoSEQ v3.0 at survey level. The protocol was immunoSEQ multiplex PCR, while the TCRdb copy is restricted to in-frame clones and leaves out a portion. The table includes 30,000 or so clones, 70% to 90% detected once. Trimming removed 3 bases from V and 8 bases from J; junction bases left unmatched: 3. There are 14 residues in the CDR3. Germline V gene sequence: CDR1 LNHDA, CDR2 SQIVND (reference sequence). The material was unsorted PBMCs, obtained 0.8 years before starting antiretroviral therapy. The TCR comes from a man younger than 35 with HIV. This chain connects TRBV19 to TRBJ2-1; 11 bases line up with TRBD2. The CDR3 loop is CASSITSGSDEQFF. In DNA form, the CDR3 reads TGTGCCAGTAGTATTACTAGCGGGAGTGATGAGCAGTTCTTC. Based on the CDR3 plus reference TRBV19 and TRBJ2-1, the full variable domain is DGGITQSPKYLFRKEGQNVTLSCEQNLNHDAMYWYRQDPGQGLRLIYYSQIVNDFQKGDIAEGYSVSREKKESFPLTVTSAQKNPTAFYLCASSITSGSDEQFFGPGTRLTVL.